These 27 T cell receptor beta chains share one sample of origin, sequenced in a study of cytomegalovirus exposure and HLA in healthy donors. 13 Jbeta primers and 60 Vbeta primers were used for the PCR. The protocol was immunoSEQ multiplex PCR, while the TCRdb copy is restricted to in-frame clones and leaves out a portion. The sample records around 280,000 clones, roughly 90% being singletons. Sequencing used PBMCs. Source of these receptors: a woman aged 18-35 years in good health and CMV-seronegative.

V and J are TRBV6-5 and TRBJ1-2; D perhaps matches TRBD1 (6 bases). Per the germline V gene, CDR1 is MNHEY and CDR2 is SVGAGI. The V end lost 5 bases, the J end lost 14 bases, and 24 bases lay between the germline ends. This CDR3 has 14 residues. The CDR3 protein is CASSTDPGAAIITF. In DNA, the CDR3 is TGTGCCAGCAGTACTGATCCAGGGGCCGCTATTATTACCTTC.

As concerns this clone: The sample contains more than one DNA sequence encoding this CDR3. The CDR3 sequence is CSARRTGEAFF. CDR3 bases: TGCAGTGCTAGGCGGACAGGGGAGGCTTTCTTT. The chain combines TRBV20-1 with TRBJ1-1, with 9 bases identical to TRBD1. The germline V gene has CDR1 DFQATT and CDR2 SNEGSKA (reference sequence). J gave up 11 bases and V 3 bases, and 4 bases lay outside the gene matches. This CDR3 region has 11 residues.

The CDR3 DNA reads as TGTGCCATCACTAGGGGGGGCGCGGTCAGCACCGGGGAGCTGTTTTTT. Protein product: CAITRGGAVSTGELFF. The V call is TRBV2, the J call TRBJ2-2; D perhaps matches TRBD2 (7 bases). The CDR3 has 16 amino acids. The ends were cut back, 10 bases at V and 4 bases at J, with 22 bases in the middle. Germline lookup yields CDR1 SNHLY and CDR2 FYNNEI.

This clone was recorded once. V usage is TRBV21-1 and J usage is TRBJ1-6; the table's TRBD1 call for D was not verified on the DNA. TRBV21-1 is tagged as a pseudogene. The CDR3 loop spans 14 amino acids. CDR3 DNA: TGTGCCACGACGGACGGGACAAGGGTATCACCCCTCCACTTT. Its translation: CATTDGTRVSPLHF.

CDR3 residues: CASSEQTNNEQFF. CDR3 coding DNA: TGTGCCAGCAGTGAACAGACTAACAATGAGCAGTTCTTC. V gene TRBV6-4 combines with J gene TRBJ2-1, with a weak D call TRBD2 (5 bases). CDR1 is MRHNA, CDR2 SNTAGT, per germline. V lost 3 bases and J lost 5, with 8 bases in between. The CDR3 has 13 amino acids.

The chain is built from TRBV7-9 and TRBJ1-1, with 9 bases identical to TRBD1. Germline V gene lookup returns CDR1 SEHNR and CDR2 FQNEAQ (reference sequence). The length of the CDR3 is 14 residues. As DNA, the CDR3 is TGTTCCGTTGACAGGGGGTGGATGAACACTGAAGCTTTCTTT. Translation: CSVDRGWMNTEAFF.

In DNA, the CDR3 is TGTGCCAGCAGCTTAAGCGGGGGAAACATTCAGTACTTC. Protein sequence: CASSLSGGNIQYF. This rearrangement joins TRBV7-3 to TRBJ2-4, with TRBD2 matching over 7 bases. The V segment lost 1 base and the J segment 6 bases; nucleotides outside the gene matches: 0. Germline-derived CDR1 and CDR2 are SGHTA and FQGTGA. The CDR3 has 13 amino acids.

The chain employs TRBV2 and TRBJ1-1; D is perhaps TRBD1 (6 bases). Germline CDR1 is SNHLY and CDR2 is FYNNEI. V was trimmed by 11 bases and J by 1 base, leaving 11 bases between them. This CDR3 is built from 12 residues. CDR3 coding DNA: TGTGCCGACAGGAGGCAGAACACTGAAGCTTTCTTT. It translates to CADRRQNTEAFF.

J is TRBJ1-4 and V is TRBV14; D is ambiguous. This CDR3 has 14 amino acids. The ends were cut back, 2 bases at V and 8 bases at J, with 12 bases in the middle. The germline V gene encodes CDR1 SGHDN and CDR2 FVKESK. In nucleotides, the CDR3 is TGTGCCAGCAGCCAATTCGTCGTCGGGGAAAAACTGTTTTTT. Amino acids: CASSQFVVGEKLFF.

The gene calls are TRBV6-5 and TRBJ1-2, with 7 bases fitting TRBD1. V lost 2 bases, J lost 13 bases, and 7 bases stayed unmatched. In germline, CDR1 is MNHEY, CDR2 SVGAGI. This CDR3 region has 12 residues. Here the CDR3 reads CASSYGTAVLTF. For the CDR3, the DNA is TGTGCCAGCAGTTACGGGACAGCCGTTCTCACCTTC.

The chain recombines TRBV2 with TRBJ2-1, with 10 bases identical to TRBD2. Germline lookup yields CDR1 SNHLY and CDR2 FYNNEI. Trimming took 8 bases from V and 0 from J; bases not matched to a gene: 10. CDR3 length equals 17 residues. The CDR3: CASGAGGLPSSYNEQFF. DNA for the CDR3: TGTGCCAGCGGAGCGGGGGGGCTGCCGAGCTCCTACAATGAGCAGTTCTTC. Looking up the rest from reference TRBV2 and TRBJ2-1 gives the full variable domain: EPEVTQTPSHQVTQMGQEVILRCVPISNHLYFYWYRQILGQKVEFLVSFYNNEISEKSEIFDDQFSVERPDGSNFTLKIRSTKLEDSAMYFCASGAGGLPSSYNEQFFGPGTRLTVL.

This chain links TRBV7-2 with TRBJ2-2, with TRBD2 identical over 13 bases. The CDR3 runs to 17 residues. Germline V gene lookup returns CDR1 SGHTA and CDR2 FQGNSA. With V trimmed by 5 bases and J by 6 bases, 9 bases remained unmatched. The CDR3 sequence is CASSSRTSGGGSGELFF. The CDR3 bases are TGTGCCAGCAGCAGCCGAACTAGCGGGGGGGGCTCCGGGGAGCTGTTTTTT.

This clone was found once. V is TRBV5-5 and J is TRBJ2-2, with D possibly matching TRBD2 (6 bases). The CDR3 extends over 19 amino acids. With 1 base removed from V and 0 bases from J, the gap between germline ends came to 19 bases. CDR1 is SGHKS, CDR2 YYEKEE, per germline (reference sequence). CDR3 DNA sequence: TGTGCCAGCAGCTTGTTCTCTTCAGCGGGCCCCCCGAACACCGGGGAGCTGTTTTTT. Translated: CASSLFSSAGPPNTGELFF.

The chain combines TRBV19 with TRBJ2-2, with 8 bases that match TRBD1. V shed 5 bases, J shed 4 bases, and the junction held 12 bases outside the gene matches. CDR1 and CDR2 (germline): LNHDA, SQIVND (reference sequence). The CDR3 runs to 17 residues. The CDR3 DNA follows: TGTGCCAGTAGTTTTCTGGGACAGGCTATGTCCACCGGGGAGCTGTTTTTT. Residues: CASSFLGQAMSTGELFF.

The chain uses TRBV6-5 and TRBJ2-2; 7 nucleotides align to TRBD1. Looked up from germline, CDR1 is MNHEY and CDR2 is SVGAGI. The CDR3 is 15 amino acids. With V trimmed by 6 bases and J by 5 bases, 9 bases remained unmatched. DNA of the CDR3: TGTGCCAGCAGGGGACCGGGACAGATAACCGGGGAGCTGTTTTTT. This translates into CASRGPGQITGELFF.

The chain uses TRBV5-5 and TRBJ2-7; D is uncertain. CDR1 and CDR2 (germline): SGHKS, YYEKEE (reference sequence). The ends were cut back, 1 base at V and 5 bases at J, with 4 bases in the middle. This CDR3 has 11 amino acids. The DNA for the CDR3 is TGTGCCAGCAGCTTGTCGGACGAGCAGTACTTC. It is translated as CASSLSDEQYF.

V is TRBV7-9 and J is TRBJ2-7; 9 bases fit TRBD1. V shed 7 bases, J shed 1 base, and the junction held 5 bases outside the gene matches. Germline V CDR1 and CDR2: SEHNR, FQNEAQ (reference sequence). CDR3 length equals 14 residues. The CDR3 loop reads CASNSGTGSYEQYF. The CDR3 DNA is TGTGCCAGCAACTCGGGGACAGGGTCCTACGAGCAGTACTTC.

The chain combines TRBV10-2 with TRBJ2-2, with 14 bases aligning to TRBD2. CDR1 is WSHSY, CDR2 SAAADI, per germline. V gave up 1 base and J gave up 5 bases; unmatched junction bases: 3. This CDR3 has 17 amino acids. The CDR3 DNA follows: TGCGCCAGCAGTGAGTTTAGGACTAGCGGGGGGACCGGGGAGCTGTTTTTT. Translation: CASSEFRTSGGTGELFF.

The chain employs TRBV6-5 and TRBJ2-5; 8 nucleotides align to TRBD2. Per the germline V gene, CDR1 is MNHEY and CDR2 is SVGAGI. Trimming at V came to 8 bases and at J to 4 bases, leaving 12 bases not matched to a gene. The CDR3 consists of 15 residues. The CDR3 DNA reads TGTGCCAGCGCAAGGACGGGGGGGCCGGGAGAGACCCAGTACTTC. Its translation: CASARTGGPGETQYF.

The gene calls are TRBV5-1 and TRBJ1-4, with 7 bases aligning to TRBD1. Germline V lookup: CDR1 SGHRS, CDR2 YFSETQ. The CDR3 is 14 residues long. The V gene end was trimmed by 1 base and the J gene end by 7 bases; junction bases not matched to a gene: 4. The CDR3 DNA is TGCGCCAGCAGCTTGCAAGGGGGCGGTGAAAAACTGTTTTTT. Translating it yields CASSLQGGGEKLFF. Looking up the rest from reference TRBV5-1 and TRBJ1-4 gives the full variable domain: KAGVTQTPRYLIKTRGQQVTLSCSPISGHRSVSWYQQTPGQGLQFLFEYFSETQRNKGNFPGRFSGRQFSNSRSEMNVSTLELGDSALYLCASSLQGGGEKLFFGSGTQLSVL.

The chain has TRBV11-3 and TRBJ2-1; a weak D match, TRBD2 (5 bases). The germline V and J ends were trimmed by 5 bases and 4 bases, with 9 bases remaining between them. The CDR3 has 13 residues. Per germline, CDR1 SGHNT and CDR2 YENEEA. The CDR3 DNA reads TGTGCCAGCAGCGAATCGGGGTACAATGAGCAGTTCTTC. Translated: CASSESGYNEQFF.

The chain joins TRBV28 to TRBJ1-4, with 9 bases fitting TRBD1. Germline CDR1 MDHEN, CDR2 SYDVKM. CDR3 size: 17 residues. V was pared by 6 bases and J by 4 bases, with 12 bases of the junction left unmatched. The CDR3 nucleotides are TGTGCCAGCAGCTCAGGGACAGGGAGTGGCCTTAATGAAAAACTGTTTTTT. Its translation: CASSSGTGSGLNEKLFF.

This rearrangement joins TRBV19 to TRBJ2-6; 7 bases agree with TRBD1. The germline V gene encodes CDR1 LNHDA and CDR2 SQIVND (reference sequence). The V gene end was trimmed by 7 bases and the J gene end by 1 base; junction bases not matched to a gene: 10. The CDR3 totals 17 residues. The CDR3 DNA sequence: TGTGCCAGTATCAACAGGGGTCCAAGTTCTGGGGCCAACGTCCTGACTTTC. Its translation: CASINRGPSSGANVLTF.

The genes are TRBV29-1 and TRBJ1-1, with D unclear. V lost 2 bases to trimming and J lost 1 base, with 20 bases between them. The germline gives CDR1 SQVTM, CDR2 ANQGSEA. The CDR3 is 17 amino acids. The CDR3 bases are TGCAGCGTTGAAAGGCAGGTCCGAAACTCGAAGAACACTGAAGCTTTCTTT. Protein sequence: CSVERQVRNSKNTEAFF.

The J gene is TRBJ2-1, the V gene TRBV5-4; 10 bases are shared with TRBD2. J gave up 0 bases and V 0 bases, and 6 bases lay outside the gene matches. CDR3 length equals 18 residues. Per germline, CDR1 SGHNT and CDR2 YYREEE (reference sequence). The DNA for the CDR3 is TGTGCCAGCAGCTTGGGGGGACTAGCGCAGGTCTCCTACAATGAGCAGTTCTTC. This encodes CASSLGGLAQVSYNEQFF. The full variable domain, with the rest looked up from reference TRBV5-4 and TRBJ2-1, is ETGVTQSPTHLIKTRGQQVTLRCSSQSGHNTVSWYQQALGQGPQFIFQYYREEENGRGNFPPRFSGLQFPNYSSELNVNALELDDSALYLCASSLGGLAQVSYNEQFFGPGTRLTVL.

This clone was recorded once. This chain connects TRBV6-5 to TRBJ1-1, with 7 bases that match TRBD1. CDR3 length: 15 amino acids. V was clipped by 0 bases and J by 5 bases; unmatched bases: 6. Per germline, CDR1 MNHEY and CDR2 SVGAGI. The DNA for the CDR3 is TGTGCCAGCAGTTACTCGACGACAGGGAATACTGAAGCTTTCTTT. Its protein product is CASSYSTTGNTEAFF.

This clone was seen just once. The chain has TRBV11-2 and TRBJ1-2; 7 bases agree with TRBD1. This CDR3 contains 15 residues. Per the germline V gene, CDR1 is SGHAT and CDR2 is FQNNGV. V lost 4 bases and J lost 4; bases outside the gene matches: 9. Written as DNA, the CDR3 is TGTGCCAGCAGCTCGACAGGGCAGGCCGCCTATGGCTACACCTTC. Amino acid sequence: CASSSTGQAAYGYTF.